Listed here is a single TCR beta chain. The data stem from a study of control samples from healthy donors and cancer patients. The V end lost 4 bases, the J end lost 7 bases, and 22 bases lay between the germline ends. This CDR3 comprises 17 residues. CDR1 is LGHDT and CDR2 is YNNKEL in the germline V gene (reference sequence). Generated by immunoSEQ multiplex PCR, the TCRdb table keeps only in-frame clones and is missing some. This repertoire shows about 160,000 clones, under 95% found once; its top ten account for roughly 6.2%. The material sequenced was blood. The chain couples TRBV3-1 (or the pseudogene TRBV3-2) to TRBJ2-2; D possibly matches TRBD1 or TRBD2 (5 bases each). The clonotype was recovered from a man between 18 and 29 years old in good health. This CDR3 is CASSLPFMGELGGELFF. The CDR3 nucleotides read TGTGCCAGCAGCCTCCCTTTTATGGGGGAACTCGGCGGGGAGCTGTTTTTT.